This is a list of T cell receptor beta chains from one sample in a study of T cell repertoires and Cas9 in healthy adults. TCRdb keeps only in-frame clones here, not all; method: immunoSEQ multiplex PCR. This sample has about 22,000 clones; just under 95% occur once, and the top ten carry about 0.9%. Sequencing was carried out using CD4+ effector T cells (CD127+, CD25-, CD137-, CD154-) from PBMCs; culture status not recorded. These receptors all come from a human donor in good health. CDR3s include the opening cysteine and the closing phenylalanine or tryptophan. The D gene is left open where the match is weak. Expanded clones get a size class; other rows say once, few or many, or leave the size out.

J | V | D | size | DNA | CDR3
TRBJ1-3 | TRBV6-6 | - | - | TGTGCCGCCGCAGGGGATGGAAACACCATATATTTT | CAAAGDGNTIYF
TRBJ1-1 | TRBV19 | - | - | TGTGCCAGTAGATTGACGGCTGCTAGCACTGAAGCTTTCTTT | CASRLTAASTEAFF
TRBJ1-2 | TRBV4-3 | TRBD1 | - | TGCGCCAGCAGTCCTCAGGGACAGGGAGGCTATGGCTACACCTTC | CASSPQGQGGYGYTF
TRBJ2-3 | TRBV7-2 | TRBD2 | - | TGTGCCAGCAGCTCGGGACTAGCTGGAGATACGCAGTATTTT | CASSSGLAGDTQYF
TRBJ1-1 | TRBV19 | - | - | TGTGCCAGTAGGGTGGGGTTGTCGCAGGGAGGCACTGAAGCTTTCTTT | CASRVGLSQGGTEAFF
TRBJ2-7 | TRBV27 | TRBD1 | - | TGTGCCAGCAGTTTAAAAGGGACAGGGGGCTACGAGCAGTACTTC | CASSLKGTGGYEQYF
TRBJ2-3 | TRBV2 | - | few | TGTGCCAGCAGTGCCCGTGGAGGGCCCTTGAGCACAGATACGCAGTATTTT | CASSARGGPLSTDTQYF
TRBJ2-3 | TRBV11-3 | - | - | TGTGCCAGCAGCACCCCAGGGGTGGGGGGTCTACCCACAGATACGCAGTATTTT | CASSTPGVGGLPTDTQYF
TRBJ2-7 | TRBV9 | - | - | TGTGCCAGCAGCAGGGAAGCAGGTGTCACTTACGAGCAGTACTTC | CASSREAGVTYEQYF
TRBJ1-2 | TRBV4-3 | - | once | TGCGCCAGCAGCCAAGGGGTGGGGGTGAAGGGCTACACCTTC | CASSQGVGVKGYTF
TRBJ2-2 | TRBV4-2 | - | - | TGTGCCAGCAGCCCTGAAGCCGGTACTGTCGGGGAGCTGTTTTTT | CASSPEAGTVGELFF
TRBJ2-1 | TRBV5-6 | - | - | TGTGCCAGCAGCTTGGTTCAGGGGCATATAGGCAATGAGCAGTTCTTC | CASSLVQGHIGNEQFF
TRBJ1-2 | TRBV10-2 | - | - | TGCGCCACCCAGAGAGGGAATGGCTACACCTTC | CATQRGNGYTF
TRBJ1-4 | TRBV6-5 | - | - | TGTGCCAGCAGACCATCCGGGACAACAAATGAAAAACTGTTTTTT | CASRPSGTTNEKLFF
TRBJ1-2 | TRBV5-1 | - | - | TGCGCCAGCTCCCGTGGGGTCGGCTACACCTTC | CASSRGVGYTF
TRBJ1-5 | TRBV15 | - | - | TGTGCCACCAGCAGAGATTTGGGTAATCCCAATCAGCCCCAGCATTTT | CATSRDLGNPNQPQHF
TRBJ1-2 | TRBV2 | - | - | TGTGCCAGCAGTGTGAGACAGCTCGAGGCAGGCTACACCTTC | CASSVRQLEAGYTF
TRBJ2-1 | TRBV9 | - | - | TGTGCCAGCAGCGTAGAGCGGCTACCGTACAATGAGCAGTTCTTC | CASSVERLPYNEQFF
TRBJ2-7 | TRBV2 | - | - | TGTGCCAGCAGTGTTCAGTACGAGCAGTACTTC | CASSVQYEQYF
TRBJ2-3 | TRBV6-4 | - | - | TGTGCCAGCAGTGACTCTGTAGAGGGACCAGATACGCAGTATTTT | CASSDSVEGPDTQYF
TRBJ1-1 | TRBV6-1 | - | - | TGTGCCAGCAGTGAACCCATCAGACGCATGAACACTGAAGCTTTCTTT | CASSEPIRRMNTEAFF
TRBJ2-3 | TRBV27 | - | - | TGTGCCAGCAGTCCTTCGGTGGGTACGCAGTATTTT | CASSPSVGTQYF